The rows below give T cell receptor beta chains drawn from one sample of a study of cytomegalovirus exposure and HLA in healthy donors. Assay used: immunoSEQ multiplex PCR; TCRdb lists only in-frame clones, some missing. The sample lists about 140,000 clones; approximately 82% were seen once. Sequencing was done on a sample of PBMCs. Receptor source: a woman aged 40-49 years in good health and CMV-seronegative. CDR3s include the opening cysteine and the closing phenylalanine or tryptophan. D genes are given only for firm matches. Size values are once, few and many counts, or a class for expanded clones, and some rows have none.

v_call,d_call,clone_size,j_call,cdr3_aa,cdr3_nt
TRBV18,TRBD1,.,TRBJ1-4,CASSPLQGRLNEKLFF,TGTGCCAGCTCACCACTACAGGGGAGGCTTAATGAAAAACTGTTTTTT
TRBV7-7,.,.,TRBJ2-5,CASSLIFFGSSGETQYF,TGTGCTAGCAGCTTAATTTTCTTCGGGAGCAGTGGAGAGACCCAGTACTTC
TRBV6-5,TRBD2,once,TRBJ2-1,CASSKTSGSNEQFF,TGTGCCAGCAGTAAAACTAGCGGGAGCAATGAGCAGTTCTTC
TRBV10-3,TRBD1,.,TRBJ1-2,CAISGTGGSGYTF,TGTGCCATCAGTGGGACAGGGGGCTCTGGCTACACCTTC
TRBV28,.,.,TRBJ1-2,CASSGGRPTPGTF,TGTGCCAGCAGCGGGGGTCGCCCAACCCCGGGCACCTTC
TRBV4-3,TRBD2,.,TRBJ2-1,CASSQDSTSGINNEQFF,TGCGCCAGCAGCCAAGATTCCACTAGCGGGATTAACAATGAGCAGTTCTTC
TRBV10-2,.,.,TRBJ1-1,CASRDSSTEAFF,TGCGCCAGCAGGGACAGTTCCACTGAAGCTTTCTTT
TRBV5-8,TRBD1,.,TRBJ1-2,CASSLKTGENGYTF,TGTGCCAGCAGCCTTAAAACAGGGGAGAATGGCTACACCTTC
TRBV4-2,TRBD2,.,TRBJ2-3,CASSQDKLAGTDTQYF,TGTGCCAGCAGCCAAGATAAACTAGCGGGCACAGATACGCAGTATTTT
TRBV5-1,.,.,TRBJ2-3,CASSTGASGTDTQYF,TGCGCCAGCAGCACGGGGGCTAGCGGTACAGATACGCAGTATTTT
TRBV6-5,TRBD1,.,TRBJ2-1,CASRGTGENEQFF,TGTGCCAGCAGAGGGACAGGGGAAAATGAGCAGTTCTTC
TRBV7-9,.,.,TRBJ2-5,CASSLAGVETQYF,TGTGCCAGCAGCTTAGCGGGAGTGGAGACCCAGTACTTC
TRBV10-1,.,few,TRBJ2-3,CASSESITLSSTDTQYF,TGCGCCAGCAGTGAGTCGATTACACTATCTAGCACAGATACGCAGTATTTT
TRBV25-1,TRBD1,.,TRBJ2-7,CASSADRVSYEQYF,TGTGCCAGCAGTGCCGACAGGGTTTCCTATGAGCAGTACTTC
TRBV20-1,.,.,TRBJ1-2,CSVRINYGYTF,TGCAGCGTCAGGATAAACTATGGCTACACCTTC
TRBV19,TRBD1,.,TRBJ2-7,CASSMQTGGLTNYEQYF,TGTGCCAGTAGTATGCAAACAGGGGGCCTGACTAACTACGAGCAGTACTTC